The present entry profiles one TCR beta chain with its context. This clone has a single count. Its antigen is still unknown. No base quality information exists; no much larger clone differs at one position. TCR CDR3 regions were amplified from genomic DNA by multiplex PCR using the deep immunoSEQ assay. Extracted genomic DNA from each cell subset was spread evenly across all wells of several immunoSEQ 96-well plates, with each plate serving as a replicate. For sorted subsets, each replicate PCR was loaded with about 200 ng genomic DNA, equivalent to 30,000 or so T cell genomes. The purified libraries were quantified using a Qubit 3.0 fluorometer, sized with a Bioanalyzer 2100, and then quantified again using the KAPA Library Quantification kit. Every immunoSEQ 96-well plate was sequenced on a dedicated single-read 150-cycle Illumina NextSeq 550 flow cell. Regarding the original processing steps: Because the immunoSEQ output included only junctional sequences and no quality scores, the filtering could not be the same as the filtering used for full-length reads. Sequences were annotated with PyIR, a Python wrapper for IgBLAST v1.9, and V/J genes and CDR3 were assigned using IMGT germline references. Reads with weak V/J assignments (E-value above 1e-6), missing CDR3, stop codons, out-of-frame junctions, or ambiguous translated residues were removed. V3J clonotypes were defined as sequences sharing an identical inferred V gene, J gene, and CDR3 amino acid sequence. The percentage overlap between two repertoires was calculated by dividing the number of shared unique clonotypes by the size of the smaller repertoire. Three approaches were used to assess repertoire richness: RTK rarefaction, the Chao1 estimator, and Recon v2.1 estimates of unobserved clonotypes. Generation probabilities for all TCRbeta clonotypes obtained by the gDNA method from four donors were computed using OLGA. This immuneACCESS table, as held by TCRdb, lists in-frame sequences with V and J called but not all clones. Of the missing ones, under half trace to an unresolved V gene in checked studies; the others have no known cause. V and J calls and clone size follow that table, whereas D and trimming were derived from the DNA. The table for this sample lists under 1 million clones; about 92% of them were counted only once. The ten biggest clones cover nearly 25% of the sample.

V drops 0 bases and J drops 0 bases, leaving 13 bases in between. The germline V gene gives CDR1 as SGDLS and CDR2 as YYNGEE. Including cysteine and phenylalanine, the CDR3 has 17 amino acids. The DNA shown is the 51-base CDR3, in frame from base 1. CD8 naive samples were CD45RO-negative cells positively selected for CCR7, giving a CD45RA+CCR7+ population that excluded TemRA cells. Healthy HIV-negative adults with no recently reported acute infections or vaccinations were included as donors. All donors were Caucasian adults living in Nashville, Tennessee, USA. After blood collection by leukapheresis, PBMCs were isolated using Ficoll-Histopaque density gradient centrifugation and then cryopreserved in the vapor phase of liquid nitrogen. Analytical flow cytometry was used to check the purity and quantity of each magnetically sorted T cell population. Genomic DNA was isolated from each sorted fraction and quantified by UV absorbance on a Nanodrop 2000c.

This record comes from a study of shared clonotypes between healthy human individuals (dated by TCRdb to the early 2020s). Describing the broader study: A couple of women and a few men aged 18 to 49 years were included in the cohort. Per donor, leukapheresis produced somewhere between about 0.8 and 9.5 billion PBMCs. For each donor, three plates each were used for CD4 naive and CD4 memory, two plates were used for CD8 naive, and one plate was used for CD8 memory. The study deeply sequenced blood TCR repertoires of five healthy adults to estimate repertoire size and the extent of clonotype sharing between individuals. Different laboratories and diverse techniques were used to prepare libraries and sequence TCR repertoires, to increase sequencing depth and limit assay-specific biases. The research as a whole found: The small number of donors limited the genetic and exposure-history diversity represented. Pairwise subsampling indicated that sequencing depth was expected to affect the degree of clonotype sharing among donors. Sampling was restricted to blood, and TCR repertoires in tissue are likely to differ from TCR repertoires in blood. About 5% of naive CD4, 3.5% of naive CD8, roughly 2.5% of memory CD4, and about 0.4% of memory CD8 clonotypes were shared across a handful of donors. Rarefaction of sorted-subset datasets indicated incomplete sequencing despite the large sequencing depth. Larger estimated clonotype richness was generally found for naive subsets than for memory subsets. Clonotypes shared by all four sorted-subset donors showed higher generation probabilities than non-shared clonotypes.

The V and J segments used are TRBV9 and TRBJ2-1; possibly the D gene is TRBD2, per 5 matching bases. The sequenced sample was naive CD8+ T cells sorted from blood. The label giving this sample's cell subset or site can be read as: CD45RA+CCR7+. This TCR was sampled from a young man in good health. CDR3 loop: CASSVGERTNSYNEQFF. The DNA sequence is TGTGCCAGCAGCGTAGGCGAGCGGACGAACTCCTACAATGAGCAGTTCTTC.